One and the same sample provided the 22 T cell receptor beta chains below, sequenced in a study of tumor and adjacent non-tumor tissue in lung cancer. The library came from three nested PCR rounds adapted from ARM-PCR protocols. Using its own MiXCR run on the multiplex PCR reads, TCRdb lists one record per CDR3 protein. This table holds some 95,000 distinct CDR3 sequences, 80% found once. RNA was extracted from bulk tissue without any cell sorting. More than 3 cm separated this lung sample from the edge of the tumor. The sequenced sample was distant non-tumor lung tissue. The source of these receptors is a man in his sixties with small cell lung cancer.

This clonotype was counted a single time. CDR3 in amino acids: CSALPAGGWIGEQFF. The CDR3 nucleotides are TGCAGTGCTCTTCCGGCTGGCGGGTGGATCGGTGAGCAGTTCTTC. This chain connects TRBV20-1 to TRBJ2-1, with D possibly TRBD2 on 5 matching bases. The CDR3 is 15 residues long. V lost 5 bases and J 9 bases, leaving 23 bases between the germline ends. CDR1 DFQATT and CDR2 SNEGSKA come from the germline V gene (reference sequence).

This clonotype appeared once. A junction end diverges from the germline sequence, so it may reflect a read error. The CDR3 loop reads CASSSRQGGNEQSF. For the CDR3, the DNA is TGTGCCAGCAGCTCGCGACAGGGCGGCAATGAGCAGTCCTTC. The J gene is TRBJ2-1, the V gene TRBV11-2; 7 nucleotides align to TRBD1. The CDR3 length is 14 residues. Germline CDR1 and CDR2: SGHAT and FQNNGV.

The chain employs TRBV4-1 and TRBJ2-5, with 7 bases matching TRBD1. J lost 5 bases, V lost 3 bases, and 12 bases had no gene match. CDR3 length: 16 residues. The V gene's germline CDR1 is MGHRA and CDR2 YSYEKL. The CDR3 nucleotides are TGCGCCAGCAGCCAGGCCGGGGCAGGGGGTTGGGAGACCCAGTACTTC. It specifies CASSQAGAGGWETQYF.

The chain uses TRBV5-5 and TRBJ2-7; unclear D gene. The V gene's germline CDR1 is SGHKS and CDR2 YYEKEE (reference sequence). The CDR3 consists of 12 residues. The CDR3 nucleotides read TGTGACAGCAGCTTAAGTTTCAGCGAGCAGTACGTC. Its translation is CDSSLSFSEQYV.

With respect to this clonotype: As the CDR3 is not closed by the conserved phenylalanine or tryptophan, this likely results from a read error. No DNA is shown, since the ends of the CDR3 on it are uncertain; the CDR3 is the one TCRdb lists. The gene calls are TRBV29-1 and TRBJ1-1; TRBD1 is the table's D call and was not checked against the DNA. Inclusive of both ends, the CDR3 amounts to 14 amino acids. Per germline, CDR1 SQVTM and CDR2 ANQGSEA. The CDR3 is CSVGPTGLNTEAIY.

Note on this clonotype: A much larger clone is a single base away; this may be a read error. The chain carries TRBV20-1 and TRBJ2-3; 13 nucleotides line up with TRBD2. Germline CDR1 DFQATT, CDR2 SNEGSKA (reference sequence). The CDR3 has 16 amino acids. CDR3 in DNA: TGCAGTGCTAGGGGACTAGCGGGGACTAGCACAGATAGGCAGTATTTT. It yields the protein CSARGLAGTSTDRQYF.

The chain is built from TRBV6-1 and TRBJ2-7; D is ambiguous. CDR1 is MNHNS, CDR2 SASEGT, per germline. This CDR3 spans 15 amino acids. The chain's CDR3 is CASTMLPVSPYDQYV. The CDR3 DNA follows: TGTGCCAGCACCATGCTCCCAGTCAGCCCCTACGATCAGTACGTC.

Notes on this clonotype: A much larger clone is a single base away; this may be a read error. The chain carries TRBV5-1 and TRBJ2-1; 7 nucleotides line up with TRBD2. J lost 0 bases, V lost 1 base, and 4 bases had no gene match. CDR3 length: 16 residues. CDR1 SGHRS and CDR2 YFSETQ come from the germline V gene. CDR3 in DNA: TGCGCCAGCAGCTTGCACGGGGGGAGCTCCTACAATGAGCAGTTCTTC. It encodes CASSLHGGSSYNEQFF. The full variable domain, completed using reference TRBV5-1 and TRBJ2-1, is KAGVTQTPRYLIKTRGQQVTLSCSPISGHRSVSWYQQTPGQGLQFLFEYFSETQRNKGNFPGRFSGRQFSNSRSEMNVSTLELGDSALYLCASSLHGGSSYNEQFFGPGTRLTVL.

This clonotype was seen a single time. The junction departs from the called germline gene at one end, perhaps through a read error. The CDR3 is CASGQDLRANIVELFF. The DNA of the CDR3 is TGTGCCAGCGGCCAAGATCTCAGGGCGAACATCGTGGAGCTGTTTTTT. The chain joins TRBV4-2 to TRBJ2-2; the D gene is possibly TRBD1 (5 bases). The CDR3 has 16 residues. Germline lookup yields CDR1 LGHNA and CDR2 YNFKEQ.

The chain uses TRBV28 and TRBJ2-4, with 8 positions matching TRBD1. The CDR3 loop spans 17 amino acids. J gave up 1 base and V 6 bases, and 11 bases lay outside the gene matches. The germline V gene encodes CDR1 MDHEN and CDR2 SYDVKM. This CDR3 is CASRGLDRGEAKNIQYF. For the CDR3, the DNA is TGTGCCAGCAGGGGCCTCGACAGGGGAGAGGCCAAAAACATTCAGTACTTC.

As for this clonotype: At one boundary the junction diverges from the germline segment, which might be a read error. This chain connects TRBV20-1 to TRBJ2-7; 9 bases map to TRBD2. The germline CDR1 and CDR2 sequences are DFQATT and SNEGSKA (reference sequence). The CDR3 is 13 residues long. This CDR3 reads CSASPTSGYKQYF. CDR3 DNA sequence: TGCAGTGCTTCTCCGACTAGCGGCTACAAGCAGTACTTC.

Comments on this clonotype: One end of the junction varies from germline; a read error may be responsible. The rearrangement joins TRBV12-3 or TRBV12-4 to TRBJ1-2; 7 bases fit TRBD1. The CDR3 is 15 residues long. The DNA of the CDR3 is TGTACCAGCAGTTTCGCGATGGCAGGGGGTGGCGGCTACACCTTC. Translated, it gives CTSSFAMAGGGGYTF.

This clonotype came up once. The junction shows a germline mismatch at one end, possibly a read error. The chain uses TRBV5-5 and TRBJ2-7; the D gene is possibly TRBD2 (6 bases). Germline V gives CDR1 SGHKS, CDR2 YYEKEE (reference sequence). The CDR3 spans 15 residues. The CDR3 bases are TGTGCAAGCAGCCCATTACGGGGGATCACCTACGAGCAGTACTTC. This sequence encodes CASSPLRGITYEQYF.

Turning to this clonotype: Because it lacks the conserved phenylalanine or tryptophan at the end, this CDR3 is likely a read error. CDR3 nucleotides: TGTGCCAGCAGCTCCATCCTAGCGGGAGGGATCGGGGAGCTGTTTCTT. Protein: CASSSILAGGIGELFL. This chain links TRBV9 with TRBJ2-2, with 12 positions matching TRBD2. The ends lost 4 bases at V and 7 bases at J; junction bases unmatched: 8. Germline lookup yields CDR1 SGDLS and CDR2 YYNGEE. The length of the CDR3 is 16 residues.

Remarks on this clonotype: A junction end diverges from the germline sequence, so it may reflect a read error. The V call is TRBV6-1, the J call TRBJ1-2; D remains unclear. Germline loops: CDR1 MNHNS, CDR2 SASEGT. CDR3 length equals 13 residues. CDR3 nucleotide sequence: TGTGACAGCATCATCGGGCCCAAGGATGGCTACACCTTC. Amino acid sequence: CDSIIGPKDGYTF.

A remark on this clonotype: The final CDR3 position lacks the conserved phenylalanine or tryptophan, pointing to a likely read error. Written as DNA, the CDR3 is TGCAGTGTTAGGGACCGGACGAGGGCAGATACGCAGTATATT. It specifies CSVRDRTRADTQYI. This chain links TRBV20-1 with TRBJ2-3; tentatively, D is TRBD1 or TRBD2 (5 bases each). The CDR3 spans 14 residues. CDR1 DFQATT and CDR2 SNEGSKA come from the germline V gene (reference sequence). The V and J ends lost 7 bases and 4 bases respectively, with 18 bases between them.

The count of this clonotype is one. One junction end disagrees with the germline gene, perhaps due to a read error. The CDR3 coding sequence is TGCAACGTTGTTGCACACCTAGCGGGTGAGACCCAGTACTTC. Translation: CNVVAHLAGETQYF. This chain uses TRBV29-1 with TRBJ2-5; 8 bases line up with TRBD2. CDR3 length equals 14 residues. Germline V gene data show CDR1 as SQVTM and CDR2 as ANQGSEA. The variable domain in full, with the rest retrieved from reference TRBV29-1 and TRBJ2-5, is SAVISQKPSRDICQRGTSLTIQCQVDSQVTMMFWYRQQPGQSLTLIATANQGSEATYESGFVIDKFPISRPNLTFSTLTVSNMSPEDSSIYLCNVVAHLAGETQYFGPGTRLLVL.

The chain carries TRBV6-5 and TRBJ1-2; 10 bases align to TRBD1. Germline V gives CDR1 MNHEY, CDR2 SVGAGI. This CDR3 comprises 16 residues. J lost 4 bases, V lost 4 bases, and 9 bases had no gene match. CDR3 DNA sequence: TGTGCCAGCAGTTCCGTAATCGGGACAGGGGCCTATGGCTACACCTTC. The encoded protein is CASSSVIGTGAYGYTF.

With respect to this clonotype: One end of the junction varies from germline; a read error may be responsible. The gene calls are TRBV11-3 and TRBJ1-1; possibly TRBD1 for D (6 bases). From germline, CDR1 is SGHNT and CDR2 YENEEA. This CDR3 contains 14 residues. The CDR3 sequence is CATSLRGMNTEAFF. DNA of the CDR3: TGTGCCACCAGCCTGAGGGGGATGAACACTGAAGCTTTCTTT.

Comment on this clonotype: One end of the junction is discordant with germline, which a read error may explain. This chain uses TRBV11-3 with TRBJ2-2; a weak D match, TRBD2 (6 bases). CDR1 SGHNT and CDR2 YENEEA come from the germline V gene. The CDR3 runs to 15 residues. The CDR3 DNA reads as TGTGCCAGCAGCTACGGTAGCGGAGGGGCCGGGGAGCCGTTTTTT. Translated, it gives CASSYGSGGAGEPFF. Drawing the rest from reference TRBV11-3 and TRBJ2-2, the complete variable domain is EAGVVQSPRYKIIEKKQPVAFWCNPISGHNTLYWYLQNLGQGPELLIRYENEEAVDDSQLPKDRFSAERLKGVDSTLKIQPAELGDSAVYLCASSYGSGGAGEPFFGEGSRLTVL.

Points on this clonotype: This may stem from a read error, because a much larger clone lies one nucleotide away. The chain has TRBV7-8 and TRBJ1-2, with TRBD1 matching over 8 bases. Germline CDR1 and CDR2: SGHVS and FQNEAQ. The length of the CDR3 is 13 residues. The DNA of the CDR3 is TGTGCCAACAGCTTAGCCAGGGGGCGAGGCTACACCTTC. It translates to CANSLARGRGYTF.

The chain is built from TRBV29-1 and TRBJ2-6; D is undetermined. Trimming shortened V by 5 bases and J by 3 bases, and 17 bases separated the two germline ends. Germline loops: CDR1 SQVTM, CDR2 ANQGSEA. The CDR3 extends over 16 amino acids. The CDR3 is CSVQRGRNYGANVLTF. CDR3 coding DNA: TGCAGCGTTCAAAGAGGACGTAACTATGGGGCCAACGTCCTGACTTTC.